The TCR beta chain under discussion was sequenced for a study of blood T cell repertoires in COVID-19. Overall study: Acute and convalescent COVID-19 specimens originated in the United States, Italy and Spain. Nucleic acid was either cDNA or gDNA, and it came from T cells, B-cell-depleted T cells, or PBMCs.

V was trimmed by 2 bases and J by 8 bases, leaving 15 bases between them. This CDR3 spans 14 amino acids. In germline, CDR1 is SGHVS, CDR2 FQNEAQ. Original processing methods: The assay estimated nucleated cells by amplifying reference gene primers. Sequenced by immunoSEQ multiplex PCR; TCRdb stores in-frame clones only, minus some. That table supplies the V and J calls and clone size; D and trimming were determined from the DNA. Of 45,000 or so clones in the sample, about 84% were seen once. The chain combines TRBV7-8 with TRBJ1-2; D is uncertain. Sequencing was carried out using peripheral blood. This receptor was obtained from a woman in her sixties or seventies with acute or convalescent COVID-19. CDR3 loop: CASSLREGWGGYTF. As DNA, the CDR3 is TGTGCCAGCAGCTTAAGGGAGGGCTGGGGAGGCTACACCTTC. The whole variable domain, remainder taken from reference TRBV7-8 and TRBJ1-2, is GAGVSQSPRYKVAKRGQDVALRCDPISGHVSLFWYQQALGQGPEFLTYFQNEAQLDKSGLPSDRFFAERPEGSVSTLKIQRTQQEDSAVYLCASSLREGWGGYTFGSGTRLTVV.